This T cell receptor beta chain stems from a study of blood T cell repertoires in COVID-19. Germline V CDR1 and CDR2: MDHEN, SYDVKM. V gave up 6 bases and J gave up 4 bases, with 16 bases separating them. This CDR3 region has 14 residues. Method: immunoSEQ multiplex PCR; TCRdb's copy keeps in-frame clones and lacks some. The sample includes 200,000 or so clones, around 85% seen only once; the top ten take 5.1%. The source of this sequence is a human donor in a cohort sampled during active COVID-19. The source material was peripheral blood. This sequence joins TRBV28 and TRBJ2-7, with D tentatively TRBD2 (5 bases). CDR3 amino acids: CASSPRVVAYEQYF. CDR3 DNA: TGTGCCAGCAGCCCGAGGGTGGTCGCGTACGAGCAGTACTTC.